This TCR beta chain was retrieved from a study of T cells expressing NK-cell markers. Study conclusions and caveats: Whether expanded NKG2C+ T cell clones were HCMV specific stayed uncertain.

The CDR3 sequence is 14 residues long. Germline V lookup: CDR1 LNHDA, CDR2 SQIVND (reference sequence). Libraries used 5'RACE template switching adding universal primer site and UMIs. TCRdb reprocessed the 5' RACE reads, with one entry per CDR3 protein and no DNA. The repertoire shows over 200,000 distinct CDR3 sequences; the top ten hold 0.39%. As for this clonotype: Its cognate antigen is unknown.

The V gene is TRBV19, the J gene TRBJ2-7. This receptor was obtained from a man younger than 30 in good health. What was sequenced was blood T cells: a sorted CD56 or NKG2C T cell subset, CD4+ or CD8+ T cells, or bulk PBMC T cells (not recorded which). The CDR3 protein is CASSIPGSAYEQYF. The variable domain in full, completed from reference TRBV19 and TRBJ2-7, reads DGGITQSPKYLFRKEGQNVTLSCEQNLNHDAMYWYRQDPGQGLRLIYYSQIVNDFQKGDIAEGYSVSREKKESFPLTVTSAQKNPTAFYLCASSIPGSAYEQYFGPGTRLTVT.